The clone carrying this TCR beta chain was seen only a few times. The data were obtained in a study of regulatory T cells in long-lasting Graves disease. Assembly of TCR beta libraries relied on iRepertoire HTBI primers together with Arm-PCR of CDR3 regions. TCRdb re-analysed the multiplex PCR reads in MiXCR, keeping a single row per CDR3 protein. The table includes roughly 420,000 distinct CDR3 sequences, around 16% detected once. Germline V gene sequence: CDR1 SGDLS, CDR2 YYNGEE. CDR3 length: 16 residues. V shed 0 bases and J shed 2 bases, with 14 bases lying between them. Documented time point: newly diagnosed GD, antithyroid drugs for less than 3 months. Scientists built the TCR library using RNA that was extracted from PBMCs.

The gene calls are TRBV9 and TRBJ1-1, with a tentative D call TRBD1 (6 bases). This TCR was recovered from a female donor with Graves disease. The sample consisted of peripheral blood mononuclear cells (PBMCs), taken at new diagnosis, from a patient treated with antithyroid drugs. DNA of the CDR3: TGTGCCAGCAGCGTAGGGGGGGGGGGCACTAACACTGAAGCTTTCTTT. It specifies CASSVGGGGTNTEAFF.